These T cell receptor beta chains were read from a single sample in a study of T cells in Graves' hyperthyroidism and ophthalmopathy. Via MiXCR, TCRdb re-called the multiplex PCR reads, giving one row per CDR3 protein. Among around 600,000 distinct CDR3 sequences listed, about 14% were seen once. Sequenced material: blood. All receptors come from a woman in her forties or fifties with Graves' ophthalmopathy. CDR3s include the opening cysteine and the closing phenylalanine or tryptophan. The D gene is left open where the match is weak. Some rows mark clone size as missing; the rest say once, few, many or name a class of expanded clone.

D	size	J	V	DNA	CDR3
TRBD2	.	TRBJ2-1	TRBV3-1	TGTGCCAGCAGCCTCGGGACTACCCCGTCTTTGGAGCAGTTCTTC	CASSLGTTPSLEQFF
TRBD2	many	TRBJ2-1	TRBV6-2/TRBV6-3	TGTGCCAGCAGTTACCGGGAGGGCCCCCACAATGAGCAGTTCTTC	CASSYREGPHNEQFF
TRBD1	many	TRBJ1-1	TRBV5-8	TGTGCCAGCAGCGGGAGAGGGACAGGGTTCGACATGAACACTGAAGCTTTCTTT	CASSGRGTGFDMNTEAFF
.	.	TRBJ1-4	TRBV6-2/TRBV6-3	TGTGCCAGCAGAAACACGGGAAGCGGCGAAAAACTGTTTTTT	CASRNTGSGEKLFF
.	.	TRBJ1-1	TRBV19	TGTGCCAGTAACATCGGACCGACCCTGAACACTGAAGCTTTCTTT	CASNIGPTLNTEAFF
.	many	TRBJ2-3	TRBV28	TGTGCCAGCAGTTCCCCCGGGACGCAGATGGGTACGCAGTATTTT	CASSSPGTQMGTQYF
TRBD1	.	TRBJ2-2	TRBV4-3	TGCGCCAGCAGCCAAGAGACAGGGCCCGGGGAGCTGTTTTTT	CASSQETGPGELFF
.	.	TRBJ1-1	TRBV18	TGTGCCAGCTCAAGGGCGACAGTAATGAACACTGAAGCTTTCTTT	CASSRATVMNTEAFF
.	many	TRBJ2-7	TRBV6-2/TRBV6-3	TGTGCCAGCAGTGCGGCCAGGTTTTCCTACGAGCAGTACTTC	CASSAARFSYEQYF
.	many	TRBJ1-6	TRBV12-3/TRBV12-4	TGTGCCAGCAGTCTACGACATCTCCTAAATTCACCCCTCCACTTT	CASSLRHLLNSPLHF
.	many	TRBJ1-1	TRBV14	TGTGCCAGCAGCCAAGATCAAACGGGACTCCTGGGCCCTTTCTTT	CASSQDQTGLLGPFF
.	.	TRBJ1-4	TRBV4-3	TGCGCCAGCAGCCATCTGGGGAGCGGGGCGCAGGATGAAAAACTGTTTTTT	CASSHLGSGAQDEKLFF
.	few	TRBJ2-2	TRBV5-4	TGTGCCAGCAGCTCCGATAGGTCTTCGAACACCGGGGAGCTGTTTTTT	CASSSDRSSNTGELFF
.	.	TRBJ1-4	TRBV5-4	TGTGCCAGCAGCTTGGTATGGGATGCAACTAATGAAAAACTGTTTTTT	CASSLVWDATNEKLFF